Listed here are 25 T cell receptor beta chains from one sample, sequenced in a study of blood T cell repertoires in COVID-19. TCRdb's table, derived via immunoSEQ multiplex PCR, lists solely in-frame clones and lacks some. The profile covers 60,000 to 95,000 clones, with more than 75% appearing a single time and roughly 15% taken by the ten largest. The sequencing sample was made of peripheral blood. These receptor sequences come from an elderly woman with active or convalescent COVID-19.

The genes are TRBV5-1 and TRBJ2-5; tentatively, D is TRBD1 (7 bases). Trimming took 4 bases from V and 5 from J, leaving 21 bases between them. Germline V gene data show CDR1 as SGHRS and CDR2 as YFSETQ. This CDR3 is built from 16 residues. Here the CDR3 DNA reads TGCGCCAGCAGCCCCCAGGGGGGCGTCTTGGGTGAGACCCAGTACTTC. Protein product: CASSPQGGVLGETQYF.

A few counts support this clone. V usage is TRBV11-2 and J usage is TRBJ2-2; the D gene is possibly TRBD1 (5 bases). CDR1 and CDR2 (germline): SGHAT, FQNNGV. The V end was cut by 5 bases, the J end by 8 bases, with 9 bases between. There are 12 residues in the CDR3. The CDR3 nucleotides read TGTGCCAGCAGCCCAGGGCAGGGGGAGCTGTTTTTT. Translation gives CASSPGQGELFF.

V is TRBV6-2 or TRBV6-3 and J is TRBJ1-5, with TRBD1 identical over 9 bases. CDR1 is MNHEY and CDR2 is SVGEGT in the germline V gene. V was clipped by 6 bases and J by 2 bases; unmatched bases: 2. This CDR3 contains 14 residues. CDR3 in amino acids: CASSRTGGNQPQHF. The CDR3 coding sequence is TGTGCCAGCAGCAGGACAGGGGGCAATCAGCCCCAGCATTTT.

V usage is TRBV19 and J usage is TRBJ1-3; D unresolved. V was cut by 7 bases and J by 0 bases, with 13 bases left in between. The CDR3 is 15 amino acids. Germline loops: CDR1 LNHDA, CDR2 SQIVND (reference sequence). The CDR3 DNA sequence: TGTGCCAGTAATGACGGGGAATCCTCTGGAAACACCATATATTTT. Translation gives CASNDGESSGNTIYF. Complete variable domain (other parts from reference TRBV19 and TRBJ1-3): DGGITQSPKYLFRKEGQNVTLSCEQNLNHDAMYWYRQDPGQGLRLIYYSQIVNDFQKGDIAEGYSVSREKKESFPLTVTSAQKNPTAFYLCASNDGESSGNTIYFGEGSWLTVV.

CDR3 nucleotide sequence: TGTGCCACCAGTGATTCTGGGACTAGCGGGGGTATCTCCTACGAGCAGTACTTC. Its translation: CATSDSGTSGGISYEQYF. The V gene is TRBV24-1, the J gene TRBJ2-7; TRBD2 matches 14 bases. Looked up from germline, CDR1 is KGHDR and CDR2 is SFDVKD. The CDR3 has 18 residues. V lost 2 bases to trimming and J lost 0 bases; unmatched junction nucleotides: 5.

The chain recombines TRBV10-3 with TRBJ2-3; the match to TRBD1 covers 9 bases. Germline assignment: CDR1 ENHRY and CDR2 SYGVKD. The CDR3 has 14 amino acids. With V trimmed by 3 bases and J by 6 bases, 4 bases remained unmatched. This CDR3 is CAISDPDRGDTQYF. The CDR3, as DNA: TGTGCCATCAGTGACCCCGACAGGGGGGATACGCAGTATTTT.

The chain carries TRBV3-1 (or the pseudogene TRBV3-2) and TRBJ2-3; D is perhaps TRBD1 (6 bases). Trimming left V 10 bases short and J 0 bases short, with 14 bases between. The CDR3 has 14 residues. Germline V gives CDR1 LGHDT, CDR2 YNNKEL (reference sequence). CDR3 DNA sequence: TGTGCCACCTCAGGGGCAGCTAGCACAGATACGCAGTATTTT. This gives the protein CATSGAASTDTQYF.

This chain connects TRBV28 to TRBJ1-1; D perhaps matches TRBD1 (5 bases). The germline CDR1 and CDR2 sequences are MDHEN and SYDVKM. This CDR3 has 12 residues. Deletions cut 2 bases from V and 11 bases from J, with 12 bases between. CDR3 loop: CASSLKGTGAFF. As DNA, the CDR3 is TGTGCCAGCAGTTTAAAAGGGACTGGCGCTTTCTTT.

V is TRBV5-1 and J is TRBJ2-2; tentative D call: TRBD2 (7 bases). Deletions cut 2 bases from V and 5 bases from J, with 10 bases between. Germline-derived CDR1 and CDR2 are SGHRS and YFSETQ. The CDR3 covers 14 residues. In DNA form, the CDR3 reads TGCGCCAGCAGCTTTCGGGGGGCGACCGGGGAGCTGTTTTTT. Its translation: CASSFRGATGELFF.

The genes are TRBV11-2 and TRBJ2-5; TRBD1 aligns across 7 bases. The CDR3 consists of 16 residues. V lost 1 base to trimming and J lost 1 base; unmatched junction nucleotides: 6. The V gene's germline CDR1 is SGHAT and CDR2 FQNNGV. CDR3 in DNA: TGTGCCAGCAGCTTAGCCGCGACAGGGATCCAAGAGACCCAGTACTTC. This gives the protein CASSLAATGIQETQYF.

This clone was detected only once. The chain couples TRBV23-1 to TRBJ2-5; D possibly corresponds to TRBD1 (6 bases). TRBV23-1 is treated as an ORF (open reading frame) with a function not yet certain. The CDR3 is 18 residues long. V lost 6 bases and J 4 bases, leaving 27 bases between the germline ends. The CDR3 region has the DNA TGCGCCAGCAGACTGGGGGAAACAGGGTGTTCTTACCCAGAGACCCAGTACTTC. As protein: CASRLGETGCSYPETQYF.

The chain couples TRBV15 to TRBJ2-5, with 9 bases identical to TRBD2. Trimming at V came to 1 base and at J to 3 bases, leaving 6 bases not matched to a gene. Germline values: CDR1 LNHNV, CDR2 YYDKDF (reference sequence). The CDR3 runs to 16 residues. The CDR3 sequence is CATSRAWKRGEETQYF. The DNA of the CDR3 is TGTGCCACCAGCAGAGCGTGGAAGCGGGGGGAAGAGACCCAGTACTTC. The full variable domain, its missing parts supplied by reference TRBV15 and TRBJ2-5, is DAMVIQNPRYQVTQFGKPVTLSCSQTLNHNVMYWYQQKSSQAPKLLFHYYDKDFNNEADTPDNFQSRRPNTSFCFLDIRSPGLGDTAMYLCATSRAWKRGEETQYFGPGTRLLVL.

This rearrangement joins TRBV7-3 to TRBJ2-3, with 8 bases aligning to TRBD2. Germline V lookup: CDR1 SGHTA, CDR2 FQGTGA. After removal of 4 bases from V and 2 bases from J, the junction contained 5 bases not matched to a gene. This CDR3 is 15 amino acids long. The CDR3 protein is CASSSASGYTDTQYF. The CDR3 nucleotides are TGTGCCAGCAGCTCCGCTAGCGGGTACACAGATACGCAGTATTTT. The whole variable domain, remainder taken from reference TRBV7-3 and TRBJ2-3, is GAGVSQTPSNKVTEKGKYVELRCDPISGHTALYWYRQSLGQGPEFLIYFQGTGAADDSGLPNDRFFAVRPEGSVSTLKIQRTERGDSAVYLCASSSASGYTDTQYFGPGTRLTVL.

CDR3 in amino acids: CASSFTDYEQYF. CDR3 sequence (DNA): TGTGCCAGCAGTTTTACAGACTACGAGCAGTACTTC. V is TRBV12-3 or TRBV12-4 and J is TRBJ2-7; D gene unclear. CDR3 length: 12 residues. Trimming stripped 3 bases from V and 3 bases from J, with 6 bases between.

The chain links TRBV5-1 to TRBJ2-1, with 9 bases matching TRBD1. The CDR3 length is 13 residues. The V gene end was trimmed by 6 bases and the J gene end by 4 bases; junction bases not matched to a gene: 2. The germline CDR1 and CDR2 sequences are SGHRS and YFSETQ. The CDR3 region has the DNA TGCGCCAGCACGGACAGGGGATACAATGAGCAGTTCTTC. This codes for CASTDRGYNEQFF.

This rearrangement joins TRBV6-5 to TRBJ1-3; no clear D. The CDR3 has 15 residues. CDR1 and CDR2 (germline): MNHEY, SVGAGI. Between the trimmed V and J ends, which lost 2 bases and 13 bases, there was a span of 21 bases. The CDR3 DNA follows: TGTGCCAGCAGTTACGAGGGAGGCATTGCTGATAGGATATATTTT. This encodes CASSYEGGIADRIYF.

The V call is TRBV4-3, the J call TRBJ2-7; D is possibly TRBD2 (5 bases). Trimming cost V 3 bases and J 0 bases, with 12 bases left between them. Germline CDR1 and CDR2: LGHNA and YSLEER. The CDR3 has 15 amino acids. CDR3 amino acids: CASSQTLGSSYEQYF. The CDR3, as DNA: TGCGCCAGCAGCCAGACCCTAGGGAGCTCCTACGAGCAGTACTTC.

The chain links TRBV7-9 to TRBJ2-7, with 10 bases identical to TRBD1. V shed 5 bases and J 5 bases; nucleotides not matched to a gene: 12. Per germline, CDR1 SEHNR and CDR2 FQNEAQ (reference sequence). CDR3 size: 16 residues. The CDR3: CASSEGTGVGGDEQYF. CDR3 nucleotides: TGTGCCAGCAGCGAAGGGACAGGGGTTGGCGGGGACGAGCAGTACTTC.

The chain joins TRBV6-4 to TRBJ2-3, with 7 bases aligning to TRBD1. The germline V gene encodes CDR1 MRHNA and CDR2 SNTAGT. The CDR3 covers 13 residues. The V and J ends lost 2 bases and 8 bases, in that order; junction bases with no gene match: 4. The CDR3 spells CASSDPTGTTQYF. The CDR3 DNA sequence: TGTGCCAGCAGTGACCCGACAGGGACTACGCAGTATTTT.

The V gene is TRBV30, the J gene TRBJ2-2; D unresolved. CDR1 GTSNPN and CDR2 SVGIG come from the germline V gene (reference sequence). This CDR3 is 15 amino acids long. The germline V and J ends were trimmed by 0 bases and 0 bases, with 8 bases remaining between them. The CDR3 is CAWSVHVPNTGELFF. In nucleotides, the CDR3 is TGTGCCTGGAGTGTACACGTCCCGAACACCGGGGAGCTGTTTTTT.

This sequence joins TRBV3-1 (or the pseudogene TRBV3-2) and TRBJ2-5; 9 nucleotides line up with TRBD2. The germline V gene encodes CDR1 LGHDT and CDR2 YNNKEL (reference sequence). This CDR3 has 15 amino acids. After removal of 4 bases from V and 5 bases from J, the junction contained 8 bases not matched to a gene. The CDR3 protein is CASSPRAGGLETQYF. CDR3 nucleotide sequence: TGTGCCAGCAGCCCCCGAGCGGGGGGCCTGGAGACCCAGTACTTC.

The J gene is TRBJ2-3, the V gene TRBV5-1; 7 bases are shared with TRBD1. This CDR3 spans 15 amino acids. V lost 0 bases, J lost 2 bases, and 3 bases stayed unmatched. CDR1 and CDR2 from the germline V gene are SGHRS and YFSETQ. CDR3 protein: CASSLGGGDTDTQYF. CDR3 coding DNA: TGCGCCAGCAGCTTGGGAGGGGGCGACACAGATACGCAGTATTTT.

CDR3 sequence reads: CASSLGSGGRGEAFF. CDR3 nucleotides: TGTGCCAGCAGCCTCGGGTCAGGAGGCCGCGGGGAAGCTTTCTTT. The chain recombines TRBV3-1 (or the pseudogene TRBV3-2) with TRBJ1-1, with unresolved D. The germline gives CDR1 LGHDT, CDR2 YNNKEL (reference sequence). CDR3 length: 15 residues. V gave up 4 bases and J gave up 8 bases, with 20 bases separating them.

The DNA of the CDR3 is TGCGCCAGCACCGGGGGTGAAAAGCAGCCCCAGCATTTT. Encoded protein: CASTGGEKQPQHF. The chain links TRBV10-1 to TRBJ1-5, with a possible D match to TRBD1 (5 bases). Germline CDR1 and CDR2: WNHNN and SYGVQD (reference sequence). The CDR3 runs 13 residues. Trimming cost V 7 bases and J 7 bases, with 14 bases left between them.

The rearrangement uses TRBV19 and TRBJ1-5; TRBD1 aligns across 10 bases. Per the germline V gene, CDR1 is LNHDA and CDR2 is SQIVND (reference sequence). V lost 6 bases and J lost 4; bases outside the gene matches: 6. This CDR3 contains 15 residues. CDR3 in amino acids: CASRITGQGNQPQHF. In DNA, the CDR3 is TGTGCCAGTAGGATCACGGGACAGGGGAATCAGCCCCAGCATTTT.